This T cell receptor (beta chain) comes out of a study of blood T cell repertoires in COVID-19. At the level of the study: Acute and convalescent COVID-19 specimens originated in the United States, Italy and Spain.

V dropped 2 bases and J dropped 4 bases, with 12 bases sitting between them. CDR1 SGHRS and CDR2 YFSETQ come from the germline V gene. This CDR3 spans 15 amino acids. The protocol was immunoSEQ multiplex PCR, while the TCRdb copy is restricted to in-frame clones and leaves out a portion. This table has around 240,000 clones, 83% appearing once. The sample consisted of peripheral blood. The J gene is TRBJ1-4, the V gene TRBV5-1, with unresolved D. The TCR comes from a woman between 45 and 65 years old with acute or convalescent COVID-19. The CDR3 spells CASSFSQHRNEKLFF. CDR3 bases: TGCGCCAGCAGCTTCTCACAGCACCGTAATGAAAAACTGTTTTTT.